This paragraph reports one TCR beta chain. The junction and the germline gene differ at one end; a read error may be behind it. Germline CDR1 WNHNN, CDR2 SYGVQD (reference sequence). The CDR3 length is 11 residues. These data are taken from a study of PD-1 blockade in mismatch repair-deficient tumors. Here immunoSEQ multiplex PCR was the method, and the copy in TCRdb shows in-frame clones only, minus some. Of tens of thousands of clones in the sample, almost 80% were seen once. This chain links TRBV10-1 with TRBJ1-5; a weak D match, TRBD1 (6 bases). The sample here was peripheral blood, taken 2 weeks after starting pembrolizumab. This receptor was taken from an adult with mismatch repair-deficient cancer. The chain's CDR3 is CARWFLQGRVW. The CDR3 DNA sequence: TGCGCCAGATGGTTCTTACAGGGTAGGGTCTGG.